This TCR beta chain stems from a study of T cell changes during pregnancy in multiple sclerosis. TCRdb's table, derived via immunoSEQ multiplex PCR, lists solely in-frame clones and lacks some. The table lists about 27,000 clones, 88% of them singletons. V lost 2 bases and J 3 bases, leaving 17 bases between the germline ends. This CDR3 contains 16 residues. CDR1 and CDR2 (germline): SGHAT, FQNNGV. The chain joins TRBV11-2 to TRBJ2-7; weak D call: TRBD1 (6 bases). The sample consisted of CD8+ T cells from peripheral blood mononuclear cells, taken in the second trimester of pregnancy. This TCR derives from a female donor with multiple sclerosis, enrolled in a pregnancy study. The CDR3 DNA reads TGTGCCAGCAGCTTACGACGGACAGTTTTTAACTACGAGCAGTACTTC. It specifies CASSLRRTVFNYEQYF.